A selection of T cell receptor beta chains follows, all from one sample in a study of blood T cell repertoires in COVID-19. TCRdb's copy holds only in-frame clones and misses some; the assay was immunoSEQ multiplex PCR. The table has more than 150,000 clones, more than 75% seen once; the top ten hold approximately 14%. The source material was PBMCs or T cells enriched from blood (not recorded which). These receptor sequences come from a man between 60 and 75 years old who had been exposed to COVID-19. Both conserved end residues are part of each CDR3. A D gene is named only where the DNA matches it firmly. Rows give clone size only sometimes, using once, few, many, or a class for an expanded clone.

CDR3aa: CASSLELAGGVYEQYF
CDR3nt: TGTGCCAGCAGCTTAGAGCTAGCGGGAGGGGTCTACGAGCAGTACTTC
j_gene: TRBJ2-7
abundance: .
v_gene: TRBV7-2
d_gene: TRBD2

CDR3aa: CASSLTAGLSGNTIYF
CDR3nt: TGTGCCAGCAGCTTAACGGCAGGCCTCTCTGGAAACACCATATATTTT
j_gene: TRBJ1-3
abundance: .
v_gene: TRBV7-3
d_gene: .

CDR3aa: CASSLTGALGPQHF
CDR3nt: TGTGCCAGTAGTTTGACAGGGGCATTGGGGCCCCAGCATTTT
j_gene: TRBJ1-5
abundance: .
v_gene: TRBV19
d_gene: TRBD1

CDR3aa: CASSAIRGEAFF
CDR3nt: TGTGCCAGCAGCGCTATCAGGGGTGAAGCTTTCTTT
j_gene: TRBJ1-1
abundance: .
v_gene: TRBV7-6
d_gene: .

CDR3aa: CASSWSQRETQYF
CDR3nt: TGTGCCAGCAGCTGGTCGCAGCGCGAGACCCAGTACTTC
j_gene: TRBJ2-5
abundance: .
v_gene: TRBV11-2
d_gene: .

CDR3aa: CASSQEESDAEQYF
CDR3nt: TGCGCCAGCAGCCAAGAGGAGAGTGACGCCGAGCAGTACTTC
j_gene: TRBJ2-7
abundance: few
v_gene: TRBV4-1
d_gene: .

CDR3aa: CASSDGTSGTLYSYNEQFF
CDR3nt: TGTGCCAGCAGCGATGGGACTAGCGGGACACTATACTCCTACAATGAGCAGTTCTTC
j_gene: TRBJ2-1
abundance: .
v_gene: TRBV5-5
d_gene: TRBD2

CDR3aa: CASSLSQGTTNEKLFF
CDR3nt: TGTGCCAGCAGCCTATCCCAGGGGACGACTAATGAAAAACTGTTTTTT
j_gene: TRBJ1-4
abundance: few
v_gene: TRBV13
d_gene: .

CDR3aa: CASSFGHLTEAFF
CDR3nt: TGTGCCAGCAGCTTCGGACACCTCACTGAAGCTTTCTTT
j_gene: TRBJ1-1
abundance: few
v_gene: TRBV5-4
d_gene: .

CDR3aa: CASSILRTSYYNEQFF
CDR3nt: TGTGCCAGTAGTATACTCCGGACTAGCTACTACAATGAGCAGTTCTTC
j_gene: TRBJ2-1
abundance: .
v_gene: TRBV19
d_gene: TRBD2

CDR3aa: CASSDRGRGQPQHF
CDR3nt: TGTGCCAGCAGCGACAGGGGGCGCGGACAGCCCCAGCATTTT
j_gene: TRBJ1-5
abundance: .
v_gene: TRBV27
d_gene: TRBD1

CDR3aa: CACPGTGFYGYTF
CDR3nt: TGTGCCTGTCCTGGGACAGGTTTCTATGGCTACACCTTC
j_gene: TRBJ1-2
abundance: .
v_gene: TRBV30
d_gene: TRBD1

CDR3aa: CASSSTGGVSNYEQYF
CDR3nt: TGTGCCAGCAGCTCCACCGGGGGGGTCTCCAACTACGAGCAGTACTTC
j_gene: TRBJ2-7
abundance: .
v_gene: TRBV13
d_gene: TRBD2

CDR3aa: CASSLIASGVPGYNEQFF
CDR3nt: TGTGCCAGCAGCTTAATCGCTAGCGGGGTCCCCGGCTACAATGAGCAGTTCTTC
j_gene: TRBJ2-1
abundance: .
v_gene: TRBV7-3
d_gene: TRBD2

CDR3aa: CASSLRGGEIGTYEQYF
CDR3nt: TGTGCCAGCAGTTTAAGGGGGGGGGAGATTGGGACCTACGAGCAGTACTTC
j_gene: TRBJ2-7
abundance: .
v_gene: TRBV27
d_gene: .

CDR3aa: CASSLLAGDFTDTQYF
CDR3nt: TGTGCCAGCAGCTTATTGGCGGGAGACTTCACAGATACGCAGTATTTT
j_gene: TRBJ2-3
abundance: .
v_gene: TRBV7-2
d_gene: TRBD2

CDR3aa: CSASGIFRVNTEAFF
CDR3nt: TGCAGTGCTAGTGGGATTTTTCGGGTGAACACTGAAGCTTTCTTT
j_gene: TRBJ1-1
abundance: few
v_gene: TRBV20-1
d_gene: .

CDR3aa: CASSTWLAGGDTQYF
CDR3nt: TGTGCCAGTAGTACGTGGCTAGCGGGGGGAGATACGCAGTATTTT
j_gene: TRBJ2-3
abundance: .
v_gene: TRBV19
d_gene: TRBD2

CDR3aa: CASRTGTANNEQFF
CDR3nt: TGTGCCAGCAGGACCGGGACAGCCAACAATGAGCAGTTCTTC
j_gene: TRBJ2-1
abundance: .
v_gene: TRBV27
d_gene: TRBD1

CDR3aa: CATSTPRLADSYNEQFF
CDR3nt: TGTGCCACCAGCACCCCGCGACTAGCGGACTCCTACAATGAGCAGTTCTTC
j_gene: TRBJ2-1
abundance: few
v_gene: TRBV15
d_gene: TRBD2

CDR3aa: CASTGLAGVGQYF
CDR3nt: TGTGCCAGCACGGGACTAGCGGGAGTCGGGCAGTACTTC
j_gene: TRBJ2-7
abundance: .
v_gene: TRBV25-1
d_gene: TRBD2

CDR3aa: CAWSVTSGAYNEQFF
CDR3nt: TGTGCCTGGAGTGTGACTAGCGGGGCATACAATGAGCAGTTCTTC
j_gene: TRBJ2-1
abundance: .
v_gene: TRBV30
d_gene: TRBD2

CDR3aa: CASSLEGGGQETQYF
CDR3nt: TGTGCCAGCAGCTTGGAAGGGGGCGGCCAAGAGACCCAGTACTTC
j_gene: TRBJ2-5
abundance: .
v_gene: TRBV5-4
d_gene: TRBD1

CDR3aa: CSVEWGRAGGYTF
CDR3nt: TGCAGCGTTGAATGGGGCAGGGCTGGTGGCTACACCTTC
j_gene: TRBJ1-2
abundance: once
v_gene: TRBV29-1
d_gene: .

CDR3aa: CASSPGDRVFSPLHF
CDR3nt: TGTGCCAGCAGCCCAGGCGACAGGGTTTTTTCACCCCTCCACTTT
j_gene: TRBJ1-6
abundance: .
v_gene: TRBV6-5
d_gene: TRBD1

CDR3aa: CAWRQGEQYF
CDR3nt: TGTGCCTGGAGACAGGGCGAGCAGTACTTC
j_gene: TRBJ2-7
abundance: .
v_gene: TRBV30
d_gene: .

CDR3aa: CASRTPYNEQFF
CDR3nt: TGTGCCAGTAGGACTCCCTACAATGAGCAGTTCTTC
j_gene: TRBJ2-1
abundance: once
v_gene: TRBV19
d_gene: .

CDR3aa: CASSDLAGGTDTQYF
CDR3nt: TGTGCCAGCAGCGATCTAGCGGGAGGCACAGATACGCAGTATTTT
j_gene: TRBJ2-3
abundance: .
v_gene: TRBV6-5
d_gene: TRBD2

CDR3aa: CASSLAAGGNYGYTF
CDR3nt: TGTGCCAGCAGCTTAGCCGCGGGGGGTAACTATGGCTACACCTTC
j_gene: TRBJ1-2
abundance: .
v_gene: TRBV7-8
d_gene: .

CDR3aa: CASSPAGLAGGRDTQYF
CDR3nt: TGTGCCAGCAGCCCCGCGGGACTAGCGGGAGGGAGAGATACGCAGTATTTT
j_gene: TRBJ2-3
abundance: .
v_gene: TRBV5-4
d_gene: TRBD2

CDR3aa: CASSRTGINTGELFF
CDR3nt: TGTGCCAGCAGCCGTACCGGGATTAACACCGGGGAGCTGTTTTTT
j_gene: TRBJ2-2
abundance: .
v_gene: TRBV7-6
d_gene: .

CDR3aa: CASSREGARGGYTF
CDR3nt: TGTGCCAGCTCACGCGAGGGGGCGCGAGGTGGCTACACCTTC
j_gene: TRBJ1-2
abundance: .
v_gene: TRBV18
d_gene: TRBD1

CDR3aa: CASSPGDRGANQPQHF
CDR3nt: TGTGCCAGCAGCCCAGGGGACCGAGGGGCCAATCAGCCCCAGCATTTT
j_gene: TRBJ1-5
abundance: .
v_gene: TRBV7-9
d_gene: .

CDR3aa: CASSLATGGGYQPQHF
CDR3nt: TGTGCCAGCAGCTTAGCCACAGGGGGAGGGTATCAGCCCCAGCATTTT
j_gene: TRBJ1-5
abundance: .
v_gene: TRBV7-9
d_gene: TRBD1